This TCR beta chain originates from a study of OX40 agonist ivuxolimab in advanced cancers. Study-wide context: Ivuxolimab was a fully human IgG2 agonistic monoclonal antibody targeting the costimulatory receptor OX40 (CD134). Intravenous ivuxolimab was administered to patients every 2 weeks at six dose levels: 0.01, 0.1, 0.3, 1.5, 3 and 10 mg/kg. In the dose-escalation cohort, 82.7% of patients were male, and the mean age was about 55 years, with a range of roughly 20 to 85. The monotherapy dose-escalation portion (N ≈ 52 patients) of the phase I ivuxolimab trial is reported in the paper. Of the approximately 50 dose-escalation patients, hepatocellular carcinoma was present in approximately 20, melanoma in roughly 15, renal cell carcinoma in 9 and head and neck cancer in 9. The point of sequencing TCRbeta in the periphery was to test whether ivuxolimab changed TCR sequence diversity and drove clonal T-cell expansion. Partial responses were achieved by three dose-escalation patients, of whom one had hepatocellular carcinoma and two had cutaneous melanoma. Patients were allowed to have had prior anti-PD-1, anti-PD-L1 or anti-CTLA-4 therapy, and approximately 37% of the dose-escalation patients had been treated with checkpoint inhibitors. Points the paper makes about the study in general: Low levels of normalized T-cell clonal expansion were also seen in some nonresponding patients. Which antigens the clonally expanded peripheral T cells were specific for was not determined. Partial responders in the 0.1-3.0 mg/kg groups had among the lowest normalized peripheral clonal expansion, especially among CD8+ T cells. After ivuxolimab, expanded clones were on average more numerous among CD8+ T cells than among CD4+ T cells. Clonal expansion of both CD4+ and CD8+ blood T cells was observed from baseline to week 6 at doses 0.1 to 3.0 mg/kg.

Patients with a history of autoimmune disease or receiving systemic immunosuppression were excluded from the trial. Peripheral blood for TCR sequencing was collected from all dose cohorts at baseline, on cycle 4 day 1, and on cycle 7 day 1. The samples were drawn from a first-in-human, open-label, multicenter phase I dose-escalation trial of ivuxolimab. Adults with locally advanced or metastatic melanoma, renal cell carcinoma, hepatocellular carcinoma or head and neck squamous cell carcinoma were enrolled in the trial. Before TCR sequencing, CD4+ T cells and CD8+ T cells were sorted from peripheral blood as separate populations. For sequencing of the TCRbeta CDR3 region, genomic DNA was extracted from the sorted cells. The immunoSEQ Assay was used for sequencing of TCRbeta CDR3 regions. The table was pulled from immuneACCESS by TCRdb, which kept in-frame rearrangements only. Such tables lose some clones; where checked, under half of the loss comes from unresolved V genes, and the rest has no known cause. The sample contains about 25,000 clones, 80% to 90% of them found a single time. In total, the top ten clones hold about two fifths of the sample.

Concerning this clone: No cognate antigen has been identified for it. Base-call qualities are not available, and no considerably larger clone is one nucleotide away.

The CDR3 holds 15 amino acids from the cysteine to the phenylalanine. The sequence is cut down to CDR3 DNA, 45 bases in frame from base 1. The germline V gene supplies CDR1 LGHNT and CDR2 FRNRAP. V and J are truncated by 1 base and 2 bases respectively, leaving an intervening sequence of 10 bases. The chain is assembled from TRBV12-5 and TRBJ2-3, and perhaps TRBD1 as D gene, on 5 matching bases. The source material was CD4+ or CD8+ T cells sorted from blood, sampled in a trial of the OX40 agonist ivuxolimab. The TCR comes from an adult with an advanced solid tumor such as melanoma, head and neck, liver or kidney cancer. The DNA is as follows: TGTGCTAGTGGTTTGGATCGACAGATCACAGATACGCAGTATTTT. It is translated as CASGLDRQITDTQYF.